The clone carrying this T cell receptor (beta chain) has just a few counts. Its antigen is not known. The PCR was carried out with 60 Vbeta primers and 13 Jbeta primers. Assay: immunoSEQ multiplex PCR; the TCRdb copy retains only in-frame clones and omits some. The sample consists of over 100,000 clones, roughly 75% of them appearing once. The source of the sample is a study of cytomegalovirus exposure and HLA in healthy donors. Study conclusions and caveats: Per published reports, the classifier diagnosed cytomegalovirus status with high specificity and sensitivity.

V gave up 6 bases and J gave up 3 bases, with 12 bases separating them. CDR1 is MNHEY, CDR2 SVGAGI, per germline. This CDR3 is 14 amino acids long. The chain employs TRBV6-5 and TRBJ1-5; D is perhaps TRBD1 (6 bases). The sequencing sample was made of PBMCs. The clonotype comes from a woman aged 35 to 49 in good health and CMV-seronegative. The CDR3 DNA reads TGTGCCAGCAGACTCCGACAGGCCAATCAGCCCCAGCATTTT. Translation: CASRLRQANQPQHF.